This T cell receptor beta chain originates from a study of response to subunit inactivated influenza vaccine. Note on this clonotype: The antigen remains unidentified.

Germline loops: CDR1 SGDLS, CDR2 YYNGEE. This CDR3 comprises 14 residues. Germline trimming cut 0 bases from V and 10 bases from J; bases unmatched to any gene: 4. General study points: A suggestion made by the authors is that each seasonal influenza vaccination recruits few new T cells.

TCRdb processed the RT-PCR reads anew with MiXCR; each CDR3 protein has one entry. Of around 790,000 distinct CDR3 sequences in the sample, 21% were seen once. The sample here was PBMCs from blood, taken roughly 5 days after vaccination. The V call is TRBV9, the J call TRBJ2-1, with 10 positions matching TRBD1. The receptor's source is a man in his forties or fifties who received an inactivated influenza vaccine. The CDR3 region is CASSVEGTGVEQFF. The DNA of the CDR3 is TGTGCCAGCAGCGTAGAAGGGACAGGGGTGGAGCAGTTCTTC.